This T cell receptor (beta chain) was captured in a study of blood T cell repertoires in COVID-19. The overall study: From the United States, Italy and Spain came samples of acute and convalescent COVID-19. Sources were T cells, B-cell-depleted T cells, or PBMCs; the material itself was cDNA or gDNA.

V lost 4 bases and J lost 0, with 10 bases in between. CDR3 size: 15 residues. Looked up from germline, CDR1 is MNHEY and CDR2 is SVGAGI. The study recruited people aged about 18 to 95 years across some 23 US areas. In assigning cohorts, the study relied on participant-reported clinical history. The data were produced by immunoSEQ multiplex PCR, yet TCRdb's version contains in-frame clones alone and is incomplete. The sample lists around 310,000 clones, roughly 90% occurring once. The chain couples TRBV6-5 to TRBJ1-5, with D unresolved. The sample taken for sequencing was PBMCs or T cells enriched from blood (not recorded which). The origin of this receptor is a woman aged 25 to 45 who had recovered from COVID-19. CDR3 sequence: CASSFGRDSNQPQHF. CDR3 sequence (DNA): TGTGCCAGCAGTTTCGGCCGGGATAGCAATCAGCCCCAGCATTTT.